The next 6 T cell receptor beta chains were all read from a single sample in a study of blood T cell repertoires in COVID-19. The method was immunoSEQ multiplex PCR; TCRdb's version includes in-frame clones alone and lacks a portion of them. The profile shows about 300,000 clones, around 84% of them singletons. The sample consisted of peripheral blood. These receptors all stem from a human donor with COVID-19, enrolled during active disease. The donor label of this sample is uncertain.

V usage is TRBV19 and J usage is TRBJ2-1; 7 bases match TRBD2. The CDR3 loop spans 13 amino acids. Germline CDR1 reads LNHDA; CDR2 reads SQIVND (reference sequence). V lost 3 bases to trimming and J lost 5 bases; unmatched junction nucleotides: 1. As DNA, the CDR3 is TGTGCCAGTAGTATGGGGAGGGACAATGAGCAGTTCTTC. Its translation: CASSMGRDNEQFF.

This sequence joins TRBV30 and TRBJ2-3, with 7 bases identical to TRBD1. Germline lookup yields CDR1 GTSNPN and CDR2 SVGIG (reference sequence). The length of the CDR3 is 13 residues. V dropped 0 bases and J dropped 4; count of bases not matched to a gene: 1. The CDR3 loop is CAWSVTGADTQYF. CDR3 sequence (DNA): TGTGCCTGGAGTGTAACAGGGGCAGATACGCAGTATTTT.

This chain joins TRBV6-6 and TRBJ2-5; 9 bases fit TRBD1. Germline values: CDR1 MNHNY, CDR2 SVGAGI (reference sequence). J lost 1 base, V lost 6 bases, and 6 bases had no gene match. CDR3 size: 15 residues. The chain's CDR3 is CASSSGTGTQETQYF. For the CDR3, the DNA is TGTGCCAGCAGCTCCGGGACAGGGACCCAAGAGACCCAGTACTTC.

This clone has only one observation. This chain joins TRBV5-1 and TRBJ2-7, with 9 bases lining up with TRBD1. This CDR3 comprises 15 residues. Germline trimming cut 3 bases from V and 5 bases from J; bases unmatched to any gene: 9. Germline V gene sequence: CDR1 SGHRS, CDR2 YFSETQ. CDR3 sequence reads: CASSSTGTGSHEQYF. The CDR3 DNA reads as TGCGCCAGCAGCTCCACCGGGACAGGGTCCCACGAGCAGTACTTC. Full variable domain (remainder filled in from reference TRBV5-1 and TRBJ2-7): KAGVTQTPRYLIKTRGQQVTLSCSPISGHRSVSWYQQTPGQGLQFLFEYFSETQRNKGNFPGRFSGRQFSNSRSEMNVSTLELGDSALYLCASSSTGTGSHEQYFGPGTRLTVT.

This chain connects TRBV19 to TRBJ2-7; 9 nucleotides align to TRBD2. V trimming: 3 bases; J trimming: 4 bases; junction bases outside the gene matches: 7. The CDR3 sequence is 15 residues long. Per the germline V gene, CDR1 is LNHDA and CDR2 is SQIVND (reference sequence). The CDR3: CASSIEASGMYEQYF. The DNA for the CDR3 is TGTGCCAGTAGTATTGAGGCTAGCGGGATGTACGAGCAGTACTTC.

The chain combines TRBV7-8 with TRBJ2-7, with D tentatively TRBD1 (6 bases). V lost 2 bases to trimming and J lost 2 bases, with 22 bases between them. CDR1 is SGHVS and CDR2 is FQNEAQ in the germline V gene. The CDR3 runs 18 residues. The CDR3 sequence is CASSLYRWEGDKAYEQYF. The DNA for the CDR3 is TGTGCCAGCAGCTTATATCGTTGGGAAGGGGACAAGGCCTACGAGCAGTACTTC.